Below, 18 T cell receptor beta chains from the same sample are listed, as sequenced in a study of spatial heterogeneity in lung cancer. The antigens these receptors bind are not known. TCRdb fed the 5' RACE reads into MiXCR, producing one record per CDR3 protein. The sample has about 180 distinct CDR3 sequences; around 52% are singletons. Time point: sample taken at primary tumor resection. Study-level findings and limits: The study found that expanded intratumoral alpha and beta TCR counts tracked tumor mutation counts.

Sequenced here: lung tumor tissue, sampled at surgery. These receptors were collected from a male donor with early-stage non-small cell lung cancer.

On this clonotype itself: This beta chain is an unintended read in a library built for alpha chains; its size means little. The chain uses TRBV7-3 and TRBJ2-2, with a tentative D call TRBD2 (6 bases). Germline V gene data show CDR1 as SGHTA and CDR2 as FQGTGA. The CDR3 runs to 13 residues. V dropped 5 bases and J dropped 4 bases, with 8 bases sitting between them. The CDR3 DNA is TGTGCCAGCAGCGGAGGGATCACCGGGGAGCTGTTTTTT. Translating gives CASSGGITGELFF.

Points on this clonotype: This beta chain is an off-target read within a library intended for alpha chains, so its frequency means little. J is TRBJ2-4 and V is TRBV10-3; 7 nucleotides line up with TRBD2. Germline CDR1 and CDR2: ENHRY and SYGVKD. The J segment lost 3 bases and the V segment lost 8 bases, leaving 4 bases of the junction unmatched. The CDR3 has 13 amino acids. The CDR3 loop is CAISGRGKNIQYF. Written as DNA, the CDR3 is TGTGCCATCTCTGGGAGGGGCAAAAACATTCAGTACTTC.

This clonotype was detected only once. Being off target in a library aimed at alpha chains, this beta chain has a size of little meaning. CDR3 in amino acids: CASSLGQGGVNEQFF. The DNA of the CDR3 is TGTGCCAGCAGCCTAGGACAGGGGGGGGTCAATGAGCAGTTCTTC. The chain employs TRBV7-2 and TRBJ2-1; the match to TRBD1 covers 10 bases. CDR1 is SGHTA, CDR2 FQGNSA, per germline. J gave up 6 bases and V 5 bases, and 7 bases lay outside the gene matches. CDR3 length equals 15 residues.

In its sample, this clonotype is hyperexpanded. Little can be read into the size of this beta chain, an off-target read in a library designed for alpha chains. The rearrangement joins TRBV10-2 to TRBJ1-1; 9 bases map to TRBD1. The CDR3 sequence is 12 residues long. With 6 bases clipped from V and 12 bases from J, the junction kept 8 bases outside the gene matches. From germline, CDR1 is WSHSY and CDR2 SAAADI. In nucleotides, the CDR3 is TGCGCCAGCAGGGGGACAGGGCCCCTGCCTTTCTTT. Translated: CASRGTGPLPFF.

As to this clonotype: This beta chain represents an off-target read in a library built for alpha chains; its size is of limited meaning. This chain uses TRBV20-1 with TRBJ2-5; D is unresolved. There are 12 residues in the CDR3. V gave up 3 bases and J gave up 7 bases, with 12 bases separating them. The germline V gene has CDR1 DFQATT and CDR2 SNEGSKA (reference sequence). The CDR3 loop reads CSASELSATQYF. As DNA, the CDR3 is TGCAGTGCTAGTGAGCTATCAGCGACCCAGTACTTC.

Only a few counts were recorded for this clonotype. In a library made to pick up alpha chains, this beta chain is a stray read with a size that means little. The chain is built from TRBV12-3 or TRBV12-4 and TRBJ2-7; D not resolved. Trimming shortened V by 2 bases and J by 6 bases, and 14 bases separated the two germline ends. CDR3 length: 14 amino acids. The CDR3 DNA reads TGTGCCAGCAGTTTAAGCCCCACCCGAAGCGAGCAGTACTTC. Protein: CASSLSPTRSEQYF.

This clonotype showed up just a few times. Since it is a stray read in a library aimed at alpha chains, this beta chain has a size that is not meaningful. The rearrangement uses TRBV25-1 and TRBJ2-7; D is possibly TRBD1 (5 bases). V was cut by 6 bases and J by 3 bases, with 12 bases left in between. CDR1 and CDR2 from the germline V gene are MGHDK and SYGVNS. The CDR3 is 13 residues long. The CDR3 bases are TGTGCCAGCAGGGGGCCGCTAAACTACGAGCAGTACTTC. Translated, it gives CASRGPLNYEQYF.

On this clonotype: This beta chain represents an off-target read in a library built for alpha chains; its size is of limited meaning. This chain links TRBV20-1 with TRBJ2-1; weak D call: TRBD1 (5 bases). Germline-derived CDR1 and CDR2 are DFQATT and SNEGSKA (reference sequence). V was shortened by 3 bases and J by 3 bases, with 9 bases between the two germline ends. CDR3 size: 13 residues. The chain's CDR3 is CSASTTDYNEQFF. CDR3 sequence (DNA): TGCAGTGCTAGTACGACAGACTACAATGAGCAGTTCTTC.

Concerning this clonotype: This beta chain came through as a stray read in a library set up for alpha chains, and its size says little. This chain uses TRBV29-1 with TRBJ1-5; TRBD1 might be the D (6 bases). The CDR3 is 14 amino acids. Germline V gene lookup returns CDR1 SQVTM and CDR2 ANQGSEA. Trimming took off 7 bases at V and 2 bases at J, with 15 bases between the two ends. The CDR3, as DNA: TGCAGCGCCTCGACAGGACTCGGCAATCAGCCCCAGCATTTT. Its translation: CSASTGLGNQPQHF.

This clonotype came up a few times. This beta chain is a stray sequence in a library constructed for alpha chains; its clone size is not meaningful. CDR3 loop: CASTLWDRGSEQFF. CDR3 nucleotide sequence: TGCGCCAGCACCCTCTGGGACAGGGGTAGTGAGCAGTTCTTC. The rearrangement uses TRBV5-1 and TRBJ2-1; the match to TRBD1 covers 10 bases. Germline CDR1 and CDR2: SGHRS and YFSETQ. V was pared by 6 bases and J by 9 bases, with 9 bases of the junction left unmatched. This CDR3 is built from 14 residues.

In the case of this clonotype: This beta chain was picked up by a library intended for alpha chains and is off target, so its count carries little meaning. The V call is TRBV29-1, the J call TRBJ1-6, with D possibly matching TRBD1 (6 bases). V was pared by 5 bases and J by 8 bases, with 13 bases between. This CDR3 is built from 13 residues. The germline CDR1 and CDR2 sequences are SQVTM and ANQGSEA. CDR3 in amino acids: CSVQQGLDSPLHF. Here the CDR3 DNA reads TGCAGCGTTCAACAGGGATTGGATTCACCCCTCCACTTT.

This clonotype came up a few times. The library was designed around alpha chains, so this beta chain is a stray read whose abundance carries little weight. This sequence joins TRBV27 and TRBJ1-3; TRBD1 matches at 7 bases. The V segment lost 6 bases and the J segment 9 bases; nucleotides outside the gene matches: 8. The CDR3 is 13 residues long. The germline CDR1 and CDR2 sequences are MNHEY and SMNVEV (reference sequence). The CDR3 loop is CASRTLQGSTIYF. The CDR3 coding sequence is TGTGCCAGCAGGACTTTACAGGGGAGCACCATATATTTT.

Comments on this clonotype: This beta chain slipped into a library made for alpha chains as a stray read, so its size is not meaningful. The chain carries TRBV20-1 and TRBJ2-7; D is unclear. CDR1 is DFQATT, CDR2 SNEGSKA, per germline (reference sequence). V lost 4 bases and J 3 bases, leaving 16 bases between the germline ends. This CDR3 is 14 amino acids long. The CDR3 sequence is CSAIYGEGIYEQYF. The CDR3 DNA sequence: TGCAGTGCTATTTATGGGGAAGGGATCTACGAGCAGTACTTC.

A word on this clonotype: This beta chain is a stray read from a library made for alpha chains; its abundance is not meaningful. The rearrangement joins TRBV11-2 to TRBJ2-2, with TRBD1 matching 8 bases. The germline V gene encodes CDR1 SGHAT and CDR2 FQNNGV. CDR3 length: 14 amino acids. V gave up 6 bases and J gave up 4 bases; unmatched junction bases: 4. The CDR3 here is CASRQGELTGELFF. The CDR3 coding sequence is TGTGCCAGCAGACAGGGGGAGCTCACCGGGGAGCTGTTTTTT.

This clonotype turned up a few times. This beta chain slipped into a library made for alpha chains as a stray read, so its size is not meaningful. This sequence joins TRBV29-1 and TRBJ2-3, with 7 bases fitting TRBD2. The CDR3 consists of 13 residues. In germline, CDR1 is SQVTM, CDR2 ANQGSEA. The V and J ends lost 6 bases and 3 bases, in that order; junction bases with no gene match: 6. In DNA form, the CDR3 reads TGCAGCGTCGGAGTGGGGGGGACAGATACGCAGTATTTT. It encodes CSVGVGGTDTQYF.

With respect to this clonotype: Since the library was made to target alpha chains, this beta chain is a stray read and its abundance is not meaningful. The CDR3 bases are TGTGCCAGCAGTCTTGAATACAATGAGCAGTTCTTC. Translating gives CASSLEYNEQFF. V gene TRBV12-3 or TRBV12-4 combines with J gene TRBJ2-1, with D unclear. The germline V and J ends were trimmed by 5 bases and 4 bases, with 6 bases remaining between them. The CDR3 is made up of 12 amino acids.

With respect to this clonotype: This beta chain is a stray read from a library made for alpha chains; its abundance is not meaningful. The chain combines TRBV5-6 with TRBJ1-5; unclear D gene. V was cut by 1 base and J by 2 bases, with 4 bases left in between. Per germline, CDR1 SGHDT and CDR2 YYEEEE. The CDR3 contains 13 residues. The CDR3 region is CASSLMGNQPQHF. The CDR3 bases are TGTGCCAGCAGCTTGATGGGCAATCAGCCCCAGCATTTT.

About this clonotype itself: Because the library targeted alpha chains, this beta chain is an off-target read whose size means little. The J gene is TRBJ1-4, the V gene TRBV7-9, with D unresolved. The CDR3 is made up of 14 amino acids. The V end was cut by 2 bases, the J end by 6 bases, with 10 bases between. CDR1 is SEHNR and CDR2 is FQNEAQ in the germline V gene (reference sequence). CDR3 amino acids: CASSLRREDEKLFF. The CDR3 region has the DNA TGTGCCAGCAGCTTAAGGAGGGAAGATGAAAAACTGTTTTTT.